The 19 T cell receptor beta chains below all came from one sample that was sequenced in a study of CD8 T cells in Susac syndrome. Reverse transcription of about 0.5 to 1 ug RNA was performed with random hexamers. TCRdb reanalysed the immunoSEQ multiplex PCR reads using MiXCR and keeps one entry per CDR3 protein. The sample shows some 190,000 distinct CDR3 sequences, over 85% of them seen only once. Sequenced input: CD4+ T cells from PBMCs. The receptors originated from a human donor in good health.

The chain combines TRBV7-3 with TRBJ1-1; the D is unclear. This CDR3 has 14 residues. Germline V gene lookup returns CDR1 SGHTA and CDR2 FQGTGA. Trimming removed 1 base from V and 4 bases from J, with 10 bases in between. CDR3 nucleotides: TGTGCCAGCAGCTTAAATCAAGGGAGCACTGAAGCTTTCTTT. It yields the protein CASSLNQGSTEAFF.

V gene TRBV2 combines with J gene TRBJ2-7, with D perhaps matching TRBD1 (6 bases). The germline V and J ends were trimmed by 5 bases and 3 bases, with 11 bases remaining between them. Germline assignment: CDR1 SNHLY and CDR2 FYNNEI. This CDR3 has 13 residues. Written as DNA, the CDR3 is TGTGCCAGCAGTCGGGCCAGGGGCTACGAGCAGTACTTC. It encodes CASSRARGYEQYF. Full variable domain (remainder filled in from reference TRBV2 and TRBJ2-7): EPEVTQTPSHQVTQMGQEVILRCVPISNHLYFYWYRQILGQKVEFLVSFYNNEISEKSEIFDDQFSVERPDGSNFTLKIRSTKLEDSAMYFCASSRARGYEQYFGPGTRLTVT.

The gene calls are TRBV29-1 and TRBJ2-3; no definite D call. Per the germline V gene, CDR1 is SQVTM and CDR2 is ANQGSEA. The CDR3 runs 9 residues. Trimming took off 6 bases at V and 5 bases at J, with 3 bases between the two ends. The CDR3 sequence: CSVGDTQYF. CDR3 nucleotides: TGCAGCGTGGGAGATACGCAGTATTTT.

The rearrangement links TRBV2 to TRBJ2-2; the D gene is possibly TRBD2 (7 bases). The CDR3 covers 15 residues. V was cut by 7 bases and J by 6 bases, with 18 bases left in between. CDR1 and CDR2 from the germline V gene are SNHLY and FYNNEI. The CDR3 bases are TGTGCCAGCACCGAGGGGGACTATTTCTCCGGGGAGCTGTTTTTT. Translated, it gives CASTEGDYFSGELFF. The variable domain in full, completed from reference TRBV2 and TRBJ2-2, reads EPEVTQTPSHQVTQMGQEVILRCVPISNHLYFYWYRQILGQKVEFLVSFYNNEISEKSEIFDDQFSVERPDGSNFTLKIRSTKLEDSAMYFCASTEGDYFSGELFFGEGSRLTVL.

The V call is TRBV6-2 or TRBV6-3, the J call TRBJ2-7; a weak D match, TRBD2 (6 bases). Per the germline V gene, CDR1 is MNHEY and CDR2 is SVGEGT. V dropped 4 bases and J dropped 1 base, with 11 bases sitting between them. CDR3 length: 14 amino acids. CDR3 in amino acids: CASSSTGTSYEQYF. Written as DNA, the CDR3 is TGTGCCAGCAGTTCCACCGGGACTTCCTACGAGCAGTACTTC.

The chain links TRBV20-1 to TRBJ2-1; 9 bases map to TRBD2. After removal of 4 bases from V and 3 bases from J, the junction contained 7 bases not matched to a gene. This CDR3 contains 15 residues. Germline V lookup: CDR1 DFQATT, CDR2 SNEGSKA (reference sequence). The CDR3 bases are TGCAGTGCTAAACTACTAGCGGGTTTCTACAATGAGCAGTTCTTC. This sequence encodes CSAKLLAGFYNEQFF.

Here the CDR3 DNA reads TGTGCCAGCACACGGGGACGCGGAGAGACCCAGTACTTC. Protein sequence: CASTRGRGETQYF. The rearrangement uses TRBV28 and TRBJ2-5; D is perhaps TRBD1 or TRBD2 (5 bases each). Germline values: CDR1 MDHEN, CDR2 SYDVKM. The CDR3 has 13 residues. With 7 bases removed from V and 4 bases from J, the gap between germline ends came to 13 bases.

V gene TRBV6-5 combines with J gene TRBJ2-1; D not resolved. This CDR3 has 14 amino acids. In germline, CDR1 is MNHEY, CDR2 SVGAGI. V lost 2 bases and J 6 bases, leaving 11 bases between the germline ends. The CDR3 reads CASSYGLESNEQFF. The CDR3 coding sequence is TGTGCCAGCAGTTACGGCCTCGAATCCAATGAGCAGTTCTTC.

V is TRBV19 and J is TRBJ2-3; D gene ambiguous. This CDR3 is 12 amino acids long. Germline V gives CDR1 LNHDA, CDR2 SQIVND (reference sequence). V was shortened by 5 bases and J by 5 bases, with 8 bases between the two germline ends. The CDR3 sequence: CASSPLGDTQYF. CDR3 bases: TGTGCCAGTAGTCCGCTTGGAGATACGCAGTATTTT.

CDR3 in DNA: TGTGCCAGCAGCGGGGGGAACCAAGAGACCCAGTACTTC. Amino acid sequence: CASSGGNQETQYF. The chain employs TRBV9 and TRBJ2-5, with D perhaps TRBD1 or TRBD2 (5 bases each). The V gene's germline CDR1 is SGDLS and CDR2 YYNGEE. V lost 3 bases to trimming and J lost 0 bases, with 6 bases between them. The CDR3 length is 13 residues.

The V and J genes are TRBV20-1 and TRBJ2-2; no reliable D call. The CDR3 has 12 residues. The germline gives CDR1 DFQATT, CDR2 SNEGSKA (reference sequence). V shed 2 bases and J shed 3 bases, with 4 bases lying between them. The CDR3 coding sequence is TGCAGTGCTAGACCCTACACCGGGGAGCTGTTTTTT. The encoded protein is CSARPYTGELFF.

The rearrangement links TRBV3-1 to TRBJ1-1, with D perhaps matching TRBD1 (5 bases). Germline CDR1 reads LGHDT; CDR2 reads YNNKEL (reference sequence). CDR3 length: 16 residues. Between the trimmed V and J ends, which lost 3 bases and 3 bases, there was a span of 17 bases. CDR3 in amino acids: CASSQGRANQDTEAFF. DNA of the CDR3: TGTGCCAGCAGCCAGGGCAGGGCAAATCAGGACACTGAAGCTTTCTTT.

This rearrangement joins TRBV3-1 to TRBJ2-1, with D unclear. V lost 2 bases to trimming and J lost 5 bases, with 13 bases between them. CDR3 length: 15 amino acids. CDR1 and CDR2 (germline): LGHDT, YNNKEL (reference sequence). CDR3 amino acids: CASSQSLGLNNEQFF. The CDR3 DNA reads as TGTGCCAGCAGCCAAAGTCTAGGGCTGAACAATGAGCAGTTCTTC.

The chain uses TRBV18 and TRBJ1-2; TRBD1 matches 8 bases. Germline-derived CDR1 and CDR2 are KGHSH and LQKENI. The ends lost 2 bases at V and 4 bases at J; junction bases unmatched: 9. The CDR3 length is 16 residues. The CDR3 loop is CASSPSRGLLSYGYTF. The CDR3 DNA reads TGTGCCAGCTCACCATCCAGGGGGCTACTTTCCTATGGCTACACCTTC.

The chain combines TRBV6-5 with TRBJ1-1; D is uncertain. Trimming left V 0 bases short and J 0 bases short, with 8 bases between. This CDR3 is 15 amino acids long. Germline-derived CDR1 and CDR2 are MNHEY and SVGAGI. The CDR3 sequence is CASSYSLSMNTEAFF. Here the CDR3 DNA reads TGTGCCAGCAGTTACTCCCTTTCCATGAACACTGAAGCTTTCTTT.

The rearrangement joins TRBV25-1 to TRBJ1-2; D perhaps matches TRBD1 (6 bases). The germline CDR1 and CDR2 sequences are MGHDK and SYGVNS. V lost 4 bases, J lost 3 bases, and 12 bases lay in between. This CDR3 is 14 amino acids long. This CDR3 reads CASSATGQYYGYTF. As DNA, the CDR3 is TGTGCCAGCAGTGCGACCGGACAGTACTATGGCTACACCTTC.

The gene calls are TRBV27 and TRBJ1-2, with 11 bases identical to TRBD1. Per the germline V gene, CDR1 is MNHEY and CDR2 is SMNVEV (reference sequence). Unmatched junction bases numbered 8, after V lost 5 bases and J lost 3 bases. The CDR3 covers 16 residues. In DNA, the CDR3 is TGTGCCAGCAGTCCCGAGGGACAGGGGGGAGACTATGGCTACACCTTC. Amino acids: CASSPEGQGGDYGYTF.

The CDR3 DNA reads as TGCAGTGCTAGCCGTTCTGGGGCCAACGTCCTGACTTTC. This codes for CSASRSGANVLTF. The chain carries TRBV20-1 and TRBJ2-6; no definite D call. Germline values: CDR1 DFQATT, CDR2 SNEGSKA (reference sequence). The CDR3 runs to 13 residues. Trimming stripped 3 bases from V and 1 base from J, with 4 bases between.

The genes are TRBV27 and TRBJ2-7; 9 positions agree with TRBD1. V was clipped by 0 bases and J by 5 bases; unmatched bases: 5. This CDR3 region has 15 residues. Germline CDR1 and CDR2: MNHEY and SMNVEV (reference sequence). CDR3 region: CASSLSGTGSHEQYF. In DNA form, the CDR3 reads TGTGCCAGCAGTTTATCAGGGACAGGGTCCCACGAGCAGTACTTC.